This is a list of T cell receptor beta chains from one sample in a study of blood T cell repertoires in COVID-19. TCRdb keeps only in-frame clones here, not all; method: immunoSEQ multiplex PCR. The sample lists roughly 43,000 clones; approximately 81% were seen once. The sample taken for sequencing was peripheral blood. The receptors were gathered from a woman in her seventies with acute or convalescent COVID-19. Each CDR3 is given with its conserved first and last residue. A D gene is named only where the DNA matches it firmly. Clone size is shown for a subset of rows, as once, few, many or a class of expanded clone.

size: NA
D: NA
J: TRBJ2-7
V: TRBV10-1
DNA: TGCGCCAGCAGTGTACCCTCGGACACAGGTTCCTACGAGCAGTACTTC
CDR3: CASSVPSDTGSYEQYF

size: NA
D: TRBD1
J: TRBJ2-7
V: TRBV11-3
DNA: TGTGCCAGCAGCTTTAACAGGGGGCACGAGCAGTACTTC
CDR3: CASSFNRGHEQYF

size: NA
D: NA
J: TRBJ2-1
V: TRBV21-1
DNA: TGTGCCAGACGGACTAGCGGGAGGAACCTGAGGGATGAGCAGTTCTTC
CDR3: CARRTSGRNLRDEQFF

size: few
D: TRBD1
J: TRBJ1-6
V: TRBV6-5
DNA: TGTGCCAGCAGGCAGGGGGCACCGTACAATTCACCCCTCCACTTT
CDR3: CASRQGAPYNSPLHF

size: NA
D: TRBD2
J: TRBJ2-1
V: TRBV7-2
DNA: TGTGCCAGCAGCCTTCTACCTAGCGGGAGTTTAAATGAGCAGTTCTTC
CDR3: CASSLLPSGSLNEQFF

size: NA
D: NA
J: TRBJ1-3
V: TRBV6-2/TRBV6-3
DNA: TGTGCCAGCAGTTCGTTAAACACCATATATTTT
CDR3: CASSSLNTIYF

size: medium-sized
D: TRBD2
J: TRBJ2-3
V: TRBV11-2
DNA: TGTGCCTCCCAGGGAGCGGGGCCTAGCACAGATACGCAGTATTTT
CDR3: CASQGAGPSTDTQYF

size: NA
D: TRBD2
J: TRBJ2-7
V: TRBV7-2
DNA: TGTGCCAGCAGCCTTACTAGCGAGAGATCCTACGAGCAGTACTTC
CDR3: CASSLTSERSYEQYF

size: NA
D: NA
J: TRBJ2-3
V: TRBV27
DNA: TGTGCCAGCAGTACCCACAGGGTCACAAGCACAGATACGCAGTATTTT
CDR3: CASSTHRVTSTDTQYF

size: few
D: TRBD2
J: TRBJ2-3
V: TRBV11-2
DNA: TGTGCCAGCAGCTTAGGGGGGGGGTCCTCGAGGGCAGATACGCAGTATTTT
CDR3: CASSLGGGSSRADTQYF

size: NA
D: NA
J: TRBJ2-2
V: TRBV28
DNA: TGTGCCAGCAGGCCGCACGGTGTCGGGGAGCTGTTTTTT
CDR3: CASRPHGVGELFF

size: NA
D: TRBD1
J: TRBJ2-7
V: TRBV24-1
DNA: TGTGCCACCAGTGATTCAGGGGGACACGAGCAGTACTTC
CDR3: CATSDSGGHEQYF

size: NA
D: TRBD1
J: TRBJ2-7
V: TRBV11-2
DNA: TGTGCCAGCAGCTTAGATAAACTGACAGGGGGCGGCAGATGGTACGAGCAGTACTTC
CDR3: CASSLDKLTGGGRWYEQYF

size: once
D: NA
J: TRBJ1-6
V: TRBV5-6
DNA: TGTGCCAGCAGCTTGGGGCCCTTACACCCTTCACCCCTCCACTTT
CDR3: CASSLGPLHPSPLHF

size: few
D: NA
J: TRBJ1-1
V: TRBV5-8
DNA: TGTGCCAGCAGCTTTCGACATGGGTTGAACACTGAAGCTTTCTTT
CDR3: CASSFRHGLNTEAFF

size: NA
D: NA
J: TRBJ2-5
V: TRBV3-1/TRBV3-2
DNA: TGTGCCAGCAGCCAAGCCGGTTTCGAGGAGACCCAGTACTTC
CDR3: CASSQAGFEETQYF

size: NA
D: TRBD1
J: TRBJ1-2
V: TRBV9
DNA: TGTGCCAGCAGCCTCACAGGGGGCAGCGACTATGGCTACACCTTC
CDR3: CASSLTGGSDYGYTF

size: NA
D: NA
J: TRBJ1-2
V: TRBV20-1
DNA: TGCAGTGCGCCGGACAATGGCTACACCTTC
CDR3: CSAPDNGYTF

size: NA
D: TRBD2
J: TRBJ2-3
V: TRBV7-8
DNA: TGTGCCAGCAGCTCTCGGACTAGCGTCGGCACAGATACGCAGTATTTT
CDR3: CASSSRTSVGTDTQYF

size: once
D: TRBD2
J: TRBJ2-7
V: TRBV11-2
DNA: TGTGCCAGCAGCCCGATTAGCCGAAGCGGGAGTCCGTACGAGCAGTACTTC
CDR3: CASSPISRSGSPYEQYF

size: NA
D: NA
J: TRBJ1-3
V: TRBV2
DNA: TGTGCCAGCAGGCTAGGGGATGGAAACACCATATATTTT
CDR3: CASRLGDGNTIYF

size: once
D: TRBD1
J: TRBJ1-2
V: TRBV7-2
DNA: TGTGCCAGCAGCCAAAACCCTCAGGGGGCGCTTGGCTACACCTTC
CDR3: CASSQNPQGALGYTF

size: NA
D: NA
J: TRBJ1-6
V: TRBV27
DNA: TGTGCCAGCAGTTCGGGCAGGGTCTATAATTCACCCCTCCACTTT
CDR3: CASSSGRVYNSPLHF

size: NA
D: TRBD1
J: TRBJ1-5
V: TRBV2
DNA: TGTGCCAGCAGTCCCCAGACAGGGTATAATCAGCCCCAGCATTTT
CDR3: CASSPQTGYNQPQHF

size: NA
D: NA
J: TRBJ1-5
V: TRBV19
DNA: TGTGCCAGTAGTATGGCCGGGAATAGCAATCAGCCCCAGCATTTT
CDR3: CASSMAGNSNQPQHF

size: NA
D: TRBD1
J: TRBJ1-6
V: TRBV18
DNA: TGTGCCAGCTCACCGACAGGGACTTATAATTCACCCCTCCACTTT
CDR3: CASSPTGTYNSPLHF

size: NA
D: TRBD1
J: TRBJ1-6
V: TRBV28
DNA: TGTGCCAGCCGCTCTGGACAGGGTAACAATTCACCCCTCCACTTT
CDR3: CASRSGQGNNSPLHF

size: NA
D: TRBD2
J: TRBJ2-1
V: TRBV3-1/TRBV3-2
DNA: TGTGCCAGCAGCCAAGTAGCGGGGACGTCCTACAATGAGCAGTTCTTC
CDR3: CASSQVAGTSYNEQFF

size: NA
D: NA
J: TRBJ2-2
V: TRBV24-1
DNA: TGTGCCACCAGTGCGAATACGGACTCACCCACCGGGGAGCTGTTTTTT
CDR3: CATSANTDSPTGELFF

size: NA
D: NA
J: TRBJ2-1
V: TRBV11-3
DNA: TGTGCCAGCAGCTTAAACCAGAATGAGCAGTTCTTC
CDR3: CASSLNQNEQFF

size: NA
D: TRBD2
J: TRBJ2-7
V: TRBV19
DNA: TGTGCCAGTAGTCCTAGTCGGGAGGACTCCTACGAGCAGTACTTC
CDR3: CASSPSREDSYEQYF

size: NA
D: NA
J: TRBJ1-5
V: TRBV4-1
DNA: TGCGCCAGCAGCCAAGAAGGGGCGAGTACTCAGCCCCAGCATTTT
CDR3: CASSQEGASTQPQHF

size: NA
D: TRBD1
J: TRBJ1-2
V: TRBV18
DNA: TGTGCCAGCTCCTTTGGACAGGGAAATAACTATGGCTACACCTTC
CDR3: CASSFGQGNNYGYTF

size: NA
D: TRBD2
J: TRBJ2-7
V: TRBV3-1/TRBV3-2
DNA: TGTGCCAGCAGCGCGTGGACTAGCGGGATCAACGAGCAGTACTTC
CDR3: CASSAWTSGINEQYF

size: NA
D: NA
J: TRBJ1-2
V: TRBV20-1
DNA: TGCAGTGCTAGTATCCCGGGGGGCAGAGCTAACTATGGCTACACCTTC
CDR3: CSASIPGGRANYGYTF

size: NA
D: TRBD1
J: TRBJ1-2
V: TRBV7-2
DNA: TGTGCCAGCAGCTTGGCCCGGGACAGGGGAGGGTATGGCTACACCTTC
CDR3: CASSLARDRGGYGYTF

size: NA
D: TRBD2
J: TRBJ2-1
V: TRBV5-1
DNA: TGCGCCAGCAGCCCGGTAGCGGGCTCCTACAATGAGCAGTTCTTC
CDR3: CASSPVAGSYNEQFF

size: few
D: NA
J: TRBJ2-2
V: TRBV9
DNA: TGTGCCAGCAGCGTAGATCCCCTGGGCTCGAACACCGGGGAGCTGTTTTTT
CDR3: CASSVDPLGSNTGELFF

size: NA
D: TRBD2
J: TRBJ2-7
V: TRBV28
DNA: TGTGCCAGCAGGGGGACTAGCAAGGACGAGCAGTACTTC
CDR3: CASRGTSKDEQYF

size: NA
D: TRBD1
J: TRBJ2-7
V: TRBV28
DNA: TGTGCCAGCACCGATAGACAGGGCCTGTACGAGCAGTACTTC
CDR3: CASTDRQGLYEQYF

size: NA
D: TRBD1
J: TRBJ2-7
V: TRBV4-1
DNA: TGCGCCAGCAGCCGCCGGACAGGCGAAAACTCCTACGAGCAGTACTTC
CDR3: CASSRRTGENSYEQYF

size: few
D: NA
J: TRBJ1-5
V: TRBV7-2
DNA: TGTGCCAGCAGCCCTTTCGCAGATCAGCCCCAGCATTTT
CDR3: CASSPFADQPQHF

size: NA
D: NA
J: TRBJ2-7
V: TRBV14
DNA: TGTGCCAGCAGCCAAGTTCGGGGTTCCGAGCAGTACTTC
CDR3: CASSQVRGSEQYF

size: NA
D: TRBD2
J: TRBJ2-7
V: TRBV7-8
DNA: TGTGCCAGCAGCTTGGGACTAGCGATATTGTGGTACGAGCAGTACTTC
CDR3: CASSLGLAILWYEQYF